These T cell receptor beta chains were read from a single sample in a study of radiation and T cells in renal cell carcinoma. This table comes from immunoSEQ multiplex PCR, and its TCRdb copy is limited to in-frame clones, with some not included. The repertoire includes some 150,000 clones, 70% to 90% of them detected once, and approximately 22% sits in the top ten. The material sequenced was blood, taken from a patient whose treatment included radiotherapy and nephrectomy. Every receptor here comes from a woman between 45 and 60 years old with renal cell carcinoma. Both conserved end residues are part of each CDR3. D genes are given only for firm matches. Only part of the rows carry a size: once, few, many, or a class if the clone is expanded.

TGTGCCAGCAGCTTAGATCATTGGTCCGGCAATGAGCAGTTCTTC | CASSLDHWSGNEQFF | TRBJ2-1 | TRBV11-2 | NA | NA
TGTGCCAGCAGCCAAGTCAGGGGGGGAAACACCATATATTTT | CASSQVRGGNTIYF | TRBJ1-3 | TRBV14 | TRBD1 | few
TGCGCCAGCAGCCACCGGGTCCTGGGGGCAGATACGCAGTATTTT | CASSHRVLGADTQYF | TRBJ2-3 | TRBV10-2 | NA | NA
TGTGCCAGCAGCCCTAGCGGGAGGGACGAGCAGTACTTC | CASSPSGRDEQYF | TRBJ2-7 | TRBV9 | TRBD2 | NA
TGCGCCAGCAGCTTGACAGGGGGCTACGAGCAGTACTTC | CASSLTGGYEQYF | TRBJ2-7 | TRBV5-1 | TRBD1 | NA
TGTGCCAGCTCACCCCTGATGCACTATGGCTACACCTTC | CASSPLMHYGYTF | TRBJ1-2 | TRBV18 | NA | NA
TGTGCCAGCGCCAAAAGGTCTAGCGGGACAACCCTCAACACCGGGGAGCTGTTTTTT | CASAKRSSGTTLNTGELFF | TRBJ2-2 | TRBV11-2 | TRBD2 | NA
TGTGCCAGCAGTTACTCGGAGGACGTCTCTGGAAACACCATATATTTT | CASSYSEDVSGNTIYF | TRBJ1-3 | TRBV6-6 | NA | NA
TGCGCCAGCAGCCAACTTTCCGTGGACAGCTCCTACAATGAGCAGTTCTTC | CASSQLSVDSSYNEQFF | TRBJ2-1 | TRBV4-3 | NA | NA
TGTGCCAGCAGCTTCGTGGTCGCAGCGGGCACCTACGAGCAGTACTTC | CASSFVVAAGTYEQYF | TRBJ2-7 | TRBV5-6 | NA | NA
TGTGCCAGCAGCCCCTCGGGACTAGCGGGAGGGAGCTCCTACAATGAGCAGTTCTTC | CASSPSGLAGGSSYNEQFF | TRBJ2-1 | TRBV7-9 | TRBD2 | NA
TGTGCCAGCAGCGATGCCCCGACAGGGCGGAATGAAAAACTGTTTTTT | CASSDAPTGRNEKLFF | TRBJ1-4 | TRBV9 | TRBD1 | once
TGTGCCAGTAGAGGAGCGACAGGTACCAGCTCCTACAATGAGCAGTTCTTC | CASRGATGTSSYNEQFF | TRBJ2-1 | TRBV19 | NA | once
TGTGCCAGCAGCGTAAGGGACGGGCGGAACACCGGGGAGCTGTTTTTT | CASSVRDGRNTGELFF | TRBJ2-2 | TRBV9 | NA | NA
TGTGCCAGCAGCATGGACAGGGGAGGCACAGATACGCAGTATTTT | CASSMDRGGTDTQYF | TRBJ2-3 | TRBV7-2 | TRBD1 | NA
TGTGCCAGCAGCTTAGCGCGGGCAGGCATGACCTACGAGCAGTACTTC | CASSLARAGMTYEQYF | TRBJ2-7 | TRBV7-8 | NA | NA
TGTGCCAGCACCTCACCCGCGGCGGGGAACTATGGCTACACCTTC | CASTSPAAGNYGYTF | TRBJ1-2 | TRBV28 | NA | once
TGTGCCAGCAGCGCGGTGCGGGGACTAGCGGGAGGGCCCGGTGAGCAGTTCTTC | CASSAVRGLAGGPGEQFF | TRBJ2-1 | TRBV9 | TRBD2 | NA
TGTGCCAGCACCCGAGGGGGGACTGAAGCTTTCTTT | CASTRGGTEAFF | TRBJ1-1 | TRBV5-6 | NA | NA
TGCGCCAGCAGGGATGGGGTTGGGACAGAGTACAATCAGCCCCAGCATTTT | CASRDGVGTEYNQPQHF | TRBJ1-5 | TRBV4-1 | TRBD1 | NA
TGTGCCAGCAGCTTCAGGGGGGAAGAGACCCAGTACTTC | CASSFRGEETQYF | TRBJ2-5 | TRBV5-4 | NA | NA
TGTGCCTGGAGTGCCACTGGGAACACCGGGGAGCTGTTTTTT | CAWSATGNTGELFF | TRBJ2-2 | TRBV30 | NA | NA
TGTGCCAGCAGCTTAGCCAATTCGGGAGGGTCGGCCGGGCAGTACTTC | CASSLANSGGSAGQYF | TRBJ2-7 | TRBV7-9 | TRBD2 | NA
TGTGCCAGCAGCCAAATCTCAGGGGGCATAAGCTATGGCTACACCTTC | CASSQISGGISYGYTF | TRBJ1-2 | TRBV5-5 | TRBD1 | NA
TGTGCCAGCCGCAGTGGAGGGGTCAATTCACCCCTCCACTTT | CASRSGGVNSPLHF | TRBJ1-6 | TRBV25-1 | NA | few
TGTGCCAGCAGCTTAGGGCAGAAAGGAGGGAGGAGGTTCTTC | CASSLGQKGGRRFF | TRBJ2-1 | TRBV7-2 | NA | NA
TGTGCCAGCTCACCGAGCGGCTCAGGGCCCCAGCATTTT | CASSPSGSGPQHF | TRBJ1-5 | TRBV18 | NA | NA